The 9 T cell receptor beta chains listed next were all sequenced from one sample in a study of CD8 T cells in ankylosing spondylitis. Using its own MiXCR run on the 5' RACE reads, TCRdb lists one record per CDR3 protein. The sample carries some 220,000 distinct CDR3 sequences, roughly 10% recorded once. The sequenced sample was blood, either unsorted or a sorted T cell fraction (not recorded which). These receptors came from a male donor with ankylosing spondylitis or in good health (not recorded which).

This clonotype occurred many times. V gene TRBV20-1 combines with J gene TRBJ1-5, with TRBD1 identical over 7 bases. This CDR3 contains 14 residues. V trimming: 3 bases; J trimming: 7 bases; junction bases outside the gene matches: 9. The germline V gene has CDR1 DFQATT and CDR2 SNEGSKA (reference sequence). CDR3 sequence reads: CSARPWTGGQPQHF. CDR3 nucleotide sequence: TGCAGTGCTAGGCCGTGGACAGGAGGCCAGCCCCAGCATTTT.

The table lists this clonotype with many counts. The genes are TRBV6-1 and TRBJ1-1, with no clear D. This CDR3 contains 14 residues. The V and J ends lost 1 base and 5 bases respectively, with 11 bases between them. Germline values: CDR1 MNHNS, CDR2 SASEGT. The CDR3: CASSEELILTEAFF. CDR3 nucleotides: TGTGCCAGCAGTGAAGAACTCATATTAACTGAAGCTTTCTTT.

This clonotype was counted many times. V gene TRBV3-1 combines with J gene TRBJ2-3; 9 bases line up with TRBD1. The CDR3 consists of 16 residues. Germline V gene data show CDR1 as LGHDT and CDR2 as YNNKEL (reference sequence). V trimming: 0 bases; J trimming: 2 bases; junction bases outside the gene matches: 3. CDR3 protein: CASSQDWDRDTDTQYF. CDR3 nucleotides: TGTGCCAGCAGCCAAGATTGGGACAGGGACACAGATACGCAGTATTTT.

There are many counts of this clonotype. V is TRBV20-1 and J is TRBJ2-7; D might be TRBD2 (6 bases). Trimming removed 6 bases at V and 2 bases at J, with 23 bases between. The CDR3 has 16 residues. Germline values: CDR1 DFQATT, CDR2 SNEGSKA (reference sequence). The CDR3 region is CSAPSEGGLRTYEQYF. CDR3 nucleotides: TGCAGTGCCCCTTCGGAGGGAGGCCTTAGGACCTACGAGCAGTACTTC.

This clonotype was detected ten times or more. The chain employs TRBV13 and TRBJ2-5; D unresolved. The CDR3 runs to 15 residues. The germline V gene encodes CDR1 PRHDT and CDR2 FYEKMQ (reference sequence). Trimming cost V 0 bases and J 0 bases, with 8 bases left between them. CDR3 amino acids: CASSLGYPYQETQYF. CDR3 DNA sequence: TGTGCCAGCAGCTTAGGTTACCCGTACCAAGAGACCCAGTACTTC. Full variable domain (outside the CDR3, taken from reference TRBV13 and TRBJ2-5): AAGVIQSPRHLIKEKRETATLKCYPIPRHDTVYWYQQGPGQDPQFLISFYEKMQSDKGSIPDRFSAQQFSDYHSELNMSSLELGDSALYFCASSLGYPYQETQYFGPGTRLLVL.

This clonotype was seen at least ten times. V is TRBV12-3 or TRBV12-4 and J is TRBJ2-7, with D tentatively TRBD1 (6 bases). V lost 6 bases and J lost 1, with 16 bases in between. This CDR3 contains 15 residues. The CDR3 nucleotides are TGTGCCAGCAGCCTCTCGACAGGATTATCCTACGAGCAGTACTTC. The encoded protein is CASSLSTGLSYEQYF.

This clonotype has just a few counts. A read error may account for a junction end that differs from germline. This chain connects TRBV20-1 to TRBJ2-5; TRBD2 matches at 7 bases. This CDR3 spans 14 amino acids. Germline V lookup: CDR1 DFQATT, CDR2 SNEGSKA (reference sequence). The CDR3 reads CSAGDTPGGETQYF. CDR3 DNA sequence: TGCAGTGCTGGAGACACCCCGGGGGGAGAGACCCAGTACTTC.

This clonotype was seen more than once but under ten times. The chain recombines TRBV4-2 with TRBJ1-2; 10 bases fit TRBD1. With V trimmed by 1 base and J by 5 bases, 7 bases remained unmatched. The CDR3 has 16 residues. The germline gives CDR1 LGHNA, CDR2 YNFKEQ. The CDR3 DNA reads TGTGCCAGCAGCCAAGCCCCGGGACAGGGGAGGTATGGCTACACCTTC. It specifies CASSQAPGQGRYGYTF.

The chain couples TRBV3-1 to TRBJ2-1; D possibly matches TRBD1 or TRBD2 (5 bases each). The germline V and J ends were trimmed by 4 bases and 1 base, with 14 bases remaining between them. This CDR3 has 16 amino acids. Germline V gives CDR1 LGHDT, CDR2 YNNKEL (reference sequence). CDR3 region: CASSPGTSQSYNEQFF. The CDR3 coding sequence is TGTGCCAGCAGCCCGGGGACGTCCCAGTCCTACAATGAGCAGTTCTTC.